This paragraph covers one T cell receptor (beta chain) sequence. Libraries were prepared by immunoSEQ multiplex PCR; TCRdb keeps only in-frame clonotypes and omits some of them. The sample shows some 48,000 clones, over 75% of them seen only once. These data are taken from a study of blood T cell repertoires in COVID-19. This sequence originates from a woman of 80 years or more with COVID-19, enrolled during active disease. The material sequenced was peripheral blood.

CDR3 residues: CASSYPTGGRGYGYTF. CDR3 DNA sequence: TGTGCCAGCAGCTACCCGACAGGGGGCAGAGGCTATGGCTACACCTTC. This chain connects TRBV7-9 to TRBJ1-2; 10 bases match TRBD1. The junction had 9 bases not matched to a gene; V was cut back by 4 bases and J by 4 bases. Germline CDR1 reads SEHNR; CDR2 reads FQNEAQ (reference sequence). CDR3 length equals 16 residues.